A selection of T cell receptor beta chains follows, all from one sample in a study of somatic mutations in T cells in chronic GVHD. Profiling relied on immunoSEQ multiplex PCR, and the TCRdb table lists in-frame clones only, not all of them. The sample lists some 1,700 clones, 50% to 70% seen once, with 59% in the top ten. Sequenced sample: CD8+ T cells from blood. Receptor source: a male patient in his fifties with chronic graft-versus-host disease. The T cells may partly be graft donor cells. The conserved cysteine and the conserved F or W are not part of the CDR3 here.

CDR3	V	J	length
ASSQDRGQGANEQY	TRBV4-3	NA	14
ASSHVRPYEQY	TRBV14	TRBJ2-7	11
ASHRGGYSTDTQY	TRBV27	TRBJ2-3	13
ASSLRAVDYGYT	TRBV28	TRBJ1-2	12
ASRPDREATEAF	TRBV28	TRBJ1-1	12
ASSSAGTNTEAF	TRBV11-2	TRBJ1-1	12
ASSGGEPEAF	TRBV9	TRBJ1-1	10
ASSQTDRPPYGYT	TRBV4-1	TRBJ1-2	13
ASSLEFSGRYGETQY	TRBV11-2	TRBJ2-5	15
ASNIGGYEQY	TRBV7-9	TRBJ2-7	10
ASSLEGGRLGAF	TRBV13	TRBJ1-1	12
ASSLIATNEKLF	TRBV5-6	TRBJ1-4	12
ASSGLTGASSYEQY	TRBV7-4	TRBJ2-7	14
ASSPRGETYEQY	TRBV19	TRBJ2-7	12
ASSQVIYRVPNQPQH	TRBV7-9	TRBJ1-5	15
ASRKFGQGLTGELF	TRBV5-4	TRBJ2-2	14
ASSQDRGRGEQY	TRBV4-2	TRBJ2-7	12
ASSLGALGEGLF	TRBV11-2	TRBJ1-4	12
ASSIVNEQF	TRBV5-4	TRBJ2-1	9
ASSLRTSGVLEQY	TRBV5-6	TRBJ2-7	13
ASSFKGAGAEAF	TRBV7-8	TRBJ1-1	12
ASSGLTGASSYEQY	TRBV7-1	TRBJ2-7	14
ASASGGSRTEAF	TRBV28	TRBJ1-1	12
ASSVGGDREETQY	TRBV9	TRBJ2-5	13
ASSSSSGTHYGYT	TRBV11-2	TRBJ1-2	13
ASSLGTLVLDTQY	TRBV11-2	TRBJ2-3	13
ASSLEQGLNEQF	TRBV7-9	TRBJ2-1	12
ASSYSARVNQPQH	TRBV6-5	TRBJ1-5	13
ASRGGGRSPLH	TRBV19	TRBJ1-6	11
ASSRTTDFTEAF	TRBV5-4	TRBJ1-1	12
SVDGVTAGGLETQY	TRBV29-1	TRBJ2-5	14
ASSSGNAGDLGELF	TRBV7-6	TRBJ2-2	14
ASSLGTGNLPVAF	TRBV11-2	TRBJ1-1	13